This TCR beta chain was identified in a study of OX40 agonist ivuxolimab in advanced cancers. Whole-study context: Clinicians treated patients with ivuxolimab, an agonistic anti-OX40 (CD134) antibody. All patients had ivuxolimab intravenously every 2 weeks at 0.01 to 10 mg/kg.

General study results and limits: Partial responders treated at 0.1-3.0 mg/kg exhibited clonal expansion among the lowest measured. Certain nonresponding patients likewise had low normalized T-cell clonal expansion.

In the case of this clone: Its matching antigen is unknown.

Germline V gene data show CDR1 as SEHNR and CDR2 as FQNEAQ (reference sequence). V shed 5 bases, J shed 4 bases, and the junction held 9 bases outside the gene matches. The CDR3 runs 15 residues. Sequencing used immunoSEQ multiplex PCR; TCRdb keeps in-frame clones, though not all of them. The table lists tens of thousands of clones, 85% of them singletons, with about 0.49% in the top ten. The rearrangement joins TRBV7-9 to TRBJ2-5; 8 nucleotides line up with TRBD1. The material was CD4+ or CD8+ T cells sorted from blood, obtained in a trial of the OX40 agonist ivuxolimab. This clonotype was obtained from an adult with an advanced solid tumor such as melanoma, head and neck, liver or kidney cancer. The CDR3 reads CASSTTDRDGETQYF. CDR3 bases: TGTGCCAGCAGCACCACGGACAGGGACGGAGAGACCCAGTACTTC.